This T cell receptor (beta chain) was identified during a study of shared clonotypes between healthy human individuals. Study summary: The donor group consisted of two women and three men, aged 18 to 49. Findings of the study overall: Only blood was sampled; tissue repertoires likely differ.

Comment on this clone: The antigen is unknown.

Germline values: CDR1 SQVTM, CDR2 ANQGSEA. The CDR3 length is 12 residues. The V gene lost 4 bases and the J gene lost 8 bases, with 12 bases spanning the gap. The table came from immunoSEQ multiplex PCR; TCRdb's copy has only in-frame clones and leaves some out. The sample carries over a million clones, roughly 80% recorded once. The clonotype comes from a man between 18 and 29 years old in good health. The sequenced material came from memory CD4+ T cells sorted from blood. Subset described: CD45RA-negative fraction. V is TRBV29-1 and J is TRBJ2-1; D call uncertain. CDR3 residues: CSVGFGYDEQFF. In DNA form, the CDR3 reads TGCAGCGTTGGATTTGGGTACGATGAGCAGTTCTTC.